The 29 T cell receptor beta chains presented below share a single source sample, sequenced in a study of blood T cell repertoires in COVID-19. The protocol was immunoSEQ multiplex PCR, while the TCRdb copy is restricted to in-frame clones and leaves out a portion. The sample yields roughly 230,000 clones, approximately 84% seen once. The sequenced sample was PBMCs or T cells enriched from blood (not recorded which). All receptors derive from a man aged 50 to 59 who had recovered from COVID-19.

The rearrangement joins TRBV27 to TRBJ2-2; D gene unclear. This CDR3 has 14 amino acids. The V and J ends lost 3 bases and 0 bases respectively, with 5 bases between them. Per the germline V gene, CDR1 is MNHEY and CDR2 is SMNVEV (reference sequence). The CDR3 spells CASSFAANTGELFF. The CDR3 nucleotides are TGTGCCAGCAGTTTCGCAGCGAACACCGGGGAGCTGTTTTTT.

J is TRBJ1-1 and V is TRBV29-1, with D possibly TRBD1 on 5 matching bases. The CDR3 spans 15 residues. Germline CDR1 is SQVTM and CDR2 is ANQGSEA. The V gene lost 7 bases and the J gene lost 2 bases, with 20 bases spanning the gap. The CDR3 nucleotides read TGCAGCGGAGGCGCGGGGCACTTAGTCAACACTGAAGCTTTCTTT. This translates into CSGGAGHLVNTEAFF.

CDR3 DNA sequence: TGTGCCATCTCGGGACAGGGGATCACCGGGGAGCTGTTTTTT. It encodes CAISGQGITGELFF. This chain connects TRBV10-3 to TRBJ2-2; 10 bases match TRBD1. CDR3 size: 14 residues. Germline lookup yields CDR1 ENHRY and CDR2 SYGVKD. The J segment lost 4 bases and the V segment lost 8 bases, leaving 4 bases of the junction unmatched.

V usage is TRBV10-1 and J usage is TRBJ2-2, with D perhaps TRBD1 (5 bases). The CDR3 runs 12 residues. The germline CDR1 and CDR2 sequences are WNHNN and SYGVQD (reference sequence). V gave up 6 bases and J gave up 6 bases, with 8 bases separating them. The CDR3: CASRGQSGELFF. The DNA of the CDR3 is TGCGCCAGCAGGGGGCAGTCCGGGGAGCTGTTTTTT.

This clone was counted a single time. This chain joins TRBV5-4 and TRBJ2-3; 10 bases agree with TRBD2. Germline CDR1 is SGHNT and CDR2 is YYREEE (reference sequence). With 4 bases clipped from V and 6 bases from J, the junction kept 11 bases outside the gene matches. The CDR3 loop spans 16 amino acids. CDR3 nucleotide sequence: TGTGCCAGCAGCGGCGGACTAGCGGAGCGCATGGATACGCAGTATTTT. Protein: CASSGGLAERMDTQYF.

This chain connects TRBV5-1 to TRBJ1-4; weak D call: TRBD1 (5 bases). CDR1 is SGHRS, CDR2 YFSETQ, per germline. The ends were cut back, 0 bases at V and 1 base at J, with 10 bases in the middle. CDR3 length: 16 amino acids. The CDR3 is CASSLARVGTNEKLFF. The CDR3 DNA reads as TGCGCCAGCAGCTTGGCCAGGGTTGGAACTAATGAAAAACTGTTTTTT.

The CDR3 sequence: CASSPTGSEQYF. The CDR3 nucleotides read TGTGCCAGCAGCCCAACAGGGAGCGAGCAGTACTTC. The chain has TRBV12-3 or TRBV12-4 and TRBJ2-7, with a weak D call TRBD1 (6 bases). CDR3 length: 12 residues. Trimming removed 6 bases from V and 6 bases from J, with 12 bases in between.

In this sample, this clone turned up a few times. The gene calls are TRBV3-1 (or the pseudogene TRBV3-2) and TRBJ2-7, with D perhaps matching TRBD2 (5 bases). Germline assignment: CDR1 LGHDT and CDR2 YNNKEL (reference sequence). The CDR3 runs to 15 residues. Trimming stripped 1 base from V and 3 bases from J, with 13 bases between. The CDR3 DNA reads TGTGCCAGCAGCCAAGGGCTAGCCGGCCTCTACGAGCAGTACTTC. Translating gives CASSQGLAGLYEQYF.

The chain couples TRBV19 to TRBJ1-4, with TRBD1 as a possible D gene (6 bases). Germline CDR1 and CDR2: LNHDA and SQIVND (reference sequence). The CDR3 runs to 15 residues. V lost 6 bases and J lost 8, with 19 bases in between. The DNA of the CDR3 is TGTGCCAGTAGATTTTCGGACAGCCAAGGCGAAAAACTGTTTTTT. It is translated as CASRFSDSQGEKLFF.

The chain employs TRBV5-1 and TRBJ2-1, with a possible D match to TRBD2 (5 bases). Trimming cost V 4 bases and J 10 bases, with 21 bases left between them. This CDR3 contains 15 residues. CDR1 and CDR2 (germline): SGHRS, YFSETQ. CDR3 amino acids: CASSLTLAGSGEQFF. As DNA, the CDR3 is TGCGCCAGCAGCCTAACCCTAGCTGGCTCGGGGGAGCAGTTCTTC.

J is TRBJ2-5 and V is TRBV7-5; the tabulated D call, TRBD2, remains unverified against the DNA. TRBV7-5 is reported as a pseudogene. The CDR3 is 15 residues long. CDR3 residues: CARSFCLAGEETQYF. The DNA of the CDR3 is TGTGCCAGAAGCTTCTGCCTAGCGGGAGAGGAGACCCAGTACTTC.

The genes are TRBV5-1 and TRBJ2-7; TRBD1 matches 11 bases. Per the germline V gene, CDR1 is SGHRS and CDR2 is YFSETQ. This CDR3 region has 14 residues. J lost 5 bases, V lost 4 bases, and 5 bases had no gene match. DNA of the CDR3: TGCGCCAGCAGCCCCGGGACAGGGGGGCACGAGCAGTACTTC. It translates to CASSPGTGGHEQYF.

The chain recombines TRBV9 with TRBJ2-7; TRBD2 might be the D (7 bases). Germline V CDR1 and CDR2: SGDLS, YYNGEE. This CDR3 contains 15 residues. V was cut by 6 bases and J by 4 bases, with 20 bases left in between. The CDR3 region is CASTRGAGVEYEQYF. CDR3 coding DNA: TGTGCCAGCACTCGGGGGGCGGGAGTGGAGTACGAGCAGTACTTC.

This clone has only a few counts. V usage is TRBV6-2 or TRBV6-3 and J usage is TRBJ2-7; the D gene is possibly TRBD1 (6 bases). The ends were cut back, 5 bases at V and 1 base at J, with 15 bases in the middle. Germline V gene sequence: CDR1 MNHEY, CDR2 SVGEGT. The CDR3 runs to 15 residues. The CDR3 protein is CASSPGAGVSYEQYF. The DNA of the CDR3 is TGTGCCAGCAGTCCCGGGGCAGGGGTATCCTACGAGCAGTACTTC.

This chain connects TRBV18 to TRBJ2-5; D call uncertain. The CDR3 runs 13 residues. V was pared by 5 bases and J by 3 bases, with 10 bases between. Germline-derived CDR1 and CDR2 are KGHSH and LQKENI. CDR3 in DNA: TGTGCCAGCTCAATGTCCCGTGAAGAGACCCAGTACTTC. Translated: CASSMSREETQYF.

The chain recombines TRBV30 with TRBJ2-1; 7 bases match TRBD1. CDR1 and CDR2 from the germline V gene are GTSNPN and SVGIG (reference sequence). Germline trimming cut 2 bases from V and 11 bases from J; bases unmatched to any gene: 9. CDR3 length: 13 amino acids. CDR3 nucleotides: TGTGCCTGGAGTACGAGGGGGCCATTTAAGCAGTTCTTC. Its translation is CAWSTRGPFKQFF.

The chain links TRBV5-4 to TRBJ2-3; maybe TRBD2 (6 bases). CDR3 size: 13 residues. From germline, CDR1 is SGHNT and CDR2 YYREEE (reference sequence). V was shortened by 4 bases and J by 9 bases, with 15 bases between the two germline ends. The CDR3 spells CASSNSSRGTQYF. The CDR3 nucleotides are TGTGCCAGCAGCAATTCCTCCCGGGGGACGCAGTATTTT.

This chain connects TRBV3-1 (or the pseudogene TRBV3-2) to TRBJ2-7, with 7 bases fitting TRBD1. The CDR3 totals 15 residues. Germline V gene sequence: CDR1 LGHDT, CDR2 YNNKEL (reference sequence). V lost 4 bases to trimming and J lost 2 bases; unmatched junction nucleotides: 8. The CDR3 is CASSLRQGHPYEQYF. The CDR3 nucleotides are TGTGCCAGCAGCCTACGACAGGGCCACCCCTACGAGCAGTACTTC.

This clone showed up just once. This sequence joins TRBV2 and TRBJ1-1; D gene ambiguous. Per germline, CDR1 SNHLY and CDR2 FYNNEI. Trimming cost V 2 bases and J 4 bases, with 14 bases left between them. There are 15 residues in the CDR3. CDR3 residues: CASSEPLTGGTEAFF. DNA of the CDR3: TGTGCCAGCAGTGAACCCCTAACCGGAGGCACTGAAGCTTTCTTT.

This clone was seen ten or more times. The CDR3 sequence: CASSSTANYGYTF. The CDR3 DNA sequence: TGTGCCAGCAGCTCCACAGCCAACTATGGCTACACCTTC. The chain links TRBV11-2 to TRBJ1-2, with unresolved D. Germline CDR1 and CDR2: SGHAT and FQNNGV. The V and J ends lost 4 bases and 2 bases respectively, with 8 bases between them. The CDR3 sequence is 13 residues long.

With respect to this clone: At one end the junction does not follow the germline gene, possibly because of a read error. This chain connects TRBV10-3 to TRBJ2-1; TRBD1 is a possible D gene (6 bases). The V gene's germline CDR1 is ENHRY and CDR2 SYGVKD. CDR3 size: 14 residues. The CDR3 protein is CAIMDRQERFNPLF. The DNA for the CDR3 is TGTGCCATCATGGATCGACAGGAGAGGTTTAATCCCCTCTTC.

The V and J genes are TRBV6-5 and TRBJ1-4, with 7 bases lining up with TRBD1. The germline V gene has CDR1 MNHEY and CDR2 SVGAGI. The CDR3 totals 12 residues. The ends lost 8 bases at V and 7 bases at J; junction bases unmatched: 4. The CDR3 DNA follows: TGTGCCAGCGGACAGGAGTCTGAAAAACTGTTTTTT. This encodes CASGQESEKLFF.

The rearrangement uses TRBV5-1 and TRBJ2-7; perhaps TRBD1 as D (5 bases). This CDR3 contains 15 residues. Looked up from germline, CDR1 is SGHRS and CDR2 is YFSETQ. The ends were cut back, 4 bases at V and 7 bases at J, with 21 bases in the middle. CDR3 in amino acids: CASSPAGRGHIEQYF. In DNA form, the CDR3 reads TGCGCCAGCAGCCCGGCTGGTAGGGGCCATATTGAGCAGTACTTC.

The rearrangement joins TRBV5-1 to TRBJ2-7; 12 nucleotides align to TRBD2. This CDR3 comprises 15 residues. After removal of 1 base from V and 6 bases from J, the junction contained 5 bases not matched to a gene. CDR1 and CDR2 (germline): SGHRS, YFSETQ. The CDR3 spells CASSLRLAGVSEQYF. The CDR3 nucleotides read TGCGCCAGCAGCTTGAGACTAGCGGGAGTCTCCGAGCAGTACTTC.

The count of this clone is one. The CDR3 region has the DNA TGTGCCAGTAGCCGGCGGGACAGGGATTCACCCCTCCACTTT. This codes for CASSRRDRDSPLHF. This sequence joins TRBV19 and TRBJ1-6; 9 positions match TRBD1. The CDR3 sequence is 14 residues long. The V gene end was trimmed by 6 bases and the J gene end by 8 bases; junction bases not matched to a gene: 5. From germline, CDR1 is LNHDA and CDR2 SQIVND (reference sequence).

CDR3 sequence: CASKTGSNTGELFF. DNA for the CDR3: TGTGCCAGCAAGACAGGGTCGAACACCGGGGAGCTGTTTTTT. This chain links TRBV27 with TRBJ2-2; 7 bases map to TRBD1. Trimming cost V 7 bases and J 0 bases; bases outside gene matches: 2. The V gene's germline CDR1 is MNHEY and CDR2 SMNVEV (reference sequence). The CDR3 is made up of 14 amino acids.

The V and J genes are TRBV9 and TRBJ2-5; 7 bases line up with TRBD2. The germline CDR1 and CDR2 sequences are SGDLS and YYNGEE. V shed 0 bases, J shed 2 bases, and the junction held 13 bases outside the gene matches. The CDR3 has 18 amino acids. The CDR3 DNA follows: TGTGCCAGCAGCGTAGCGCCAGGTAGCGGGTCGGGTCAAGAGACCCAGTACTTC. Translated, it gives CASSVAPGSGSGQETQYF.

The chain recombines TRBV5-1 with TRBJ2-3; no reliable D call. Germline CDR1 SGHRS, CDR2 YFSETQ. The CDR3 runs 14 residues. The ends were cut back, 4 bases at V and 2 bases at J, with 11 bases in the middle. The CDR3 coding sequence is TGCGCCAGCAGCCTTCCTCCCCTCACAGATACGCAGTATTTT. Its translation is CASSLPPLTDTQYF.

This sequence joins TRBV28 and TRBJ1-2; D is undetermined. The V end lost 4 bases, the J end lost 4 bases, and 16 bases lay between the germline ends. The CDR3 sequence is 15 residues long. Germline CDR1 is MDHEN and CDR2 is SYDVKM. This CDR3 is CASSSPSSGAYGYTF. The CDR3 nucleotides read TGTGCCAGCAGTTCACCGTCTTCCGGTGCCTATGGCTACACCTTC.